This T cell receptor beta chain was captured by sequencing in a study of OX40 agonist ivuxolimab in advanced cancers. Looking at the study overall: Patients were treated with ivuxolimab, an agonistic anti-OX40 (CD134) antibody. Ivuxolimab was administered intravenously to patients at 0.01 to 10 mg/kg every 2 weeks.

Patients who had autoimmune disease history or got systemic immunosuppression were left out. This CDR3 region has 14 residues. Trimming cost V 7 bases and J 0 bases, with 9 bases left between them. From germline, CDR1 is MNHEY and CDR2 SVGAGI. Sequenced by immunoSEQ multiplex PCR; TCRdb stores in-frame clones only, minus some. The sample holds approximately 78,000 clones, around 88% seen once. The J gene is TRBJ1-4, the V gene TRBV6-5; no clear D gene. This clonotype was obtained from an adult with an advanced solid tumor such as melanoma, head and neck, liver or kidney cancer. This specimen was CD4+ or CD8+ T cells sorted from blood, taken in a trial of the OX40 agonist ivuxolimab. This CDR3 is CASKSSATNEKLFF. The DNA for the CDR3 is TGTGCCAGCAAGTCCTCTGCAACTAATGAAAAACTGTTTTTT.